This T cell receptor beta chain was sequenced during a study of cytomegalovirus exposure and HLA in healthy donors. Primers for the PCR totalled 60 Vbeta and 13 Jbeta. TCRdb's table, derived via immunoSEQ multiplex PCR, lists solely in-frame clones and lacks some. In total, the table holds about 91,000 clones. Sequencing used PBMCs. This clonotype was obtained from a woman aged 25 to 39 in good health and CMV-seronegative.

The CDR3 sequence: CASSDGQGADTQYF. CDR3 DNA: TGTGCCAGCAGTGACGGCCAGGGGGCCGATACGCAGTATTTT. V usage is TRBV2 and J usage is TRBJ2-3; 8 bases line up with TRBD1. The CDR3 contains 14 residues. Trimming cost V 3 bases and J 6 bases; bases outside gene matches: 5. CDR1 SNHLY and CDR2 FYNNEI come from the germline V gene.